This T cell receptor beta chain is from a study of T cell clonality in common variable immunodeficiency. The V end was cut by 5 bases, the J end by 11 bases, with 13 bases between. The CDR3 extends over 13 amino acids. Germline CDR1 is SGHAT and CDR2 is FQDESV (reference sequence). Heparinized whole blood, about 4.5 to 8.5 ml, came from each donor. TCRdb keeps only in-frame clones here, not all; method: immunoSEQ multiplex PCR. The record shows about 37,000 clones for this sample, with no singletons present. Study-wide results and limits: Compared with controls, CVID subjects had fewer shared TCRbeta clones.

This clone was detected ten times or more. Its target is not known. The CDR3 goes on 3 residues after the read ends, and that part is filled in from the germline J gene. The clonotype was recovered from a person aged 18 to 70 in good health. The chain carries TRBV11-1 and TRBJ1-6; TRBD1 might be the D (5 bases). The sequencing input was peripheral blood mononuclear cells. CDR3: CASSTTVLAPLHF. CDR3 DNA, as far as it was read: TGTGCCAGCAGCACGACAGTTCTCGCACCC.